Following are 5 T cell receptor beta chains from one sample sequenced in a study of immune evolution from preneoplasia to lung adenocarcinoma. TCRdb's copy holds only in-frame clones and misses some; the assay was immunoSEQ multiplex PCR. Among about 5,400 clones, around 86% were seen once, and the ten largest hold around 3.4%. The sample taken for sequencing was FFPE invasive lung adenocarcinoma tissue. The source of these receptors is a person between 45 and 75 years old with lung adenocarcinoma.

CDR3 sequence reads: CASSFSGNTEAFF. CDR3 bases: TGTGCCAGCAGCTTCTCAGGGAACACTGAAGCTTTCTTT. This chain joins TRBV7-3 and TRBJ1-1; D is ambiguous. The ends were cut back, 3 bases at V and 1 base at J, with 6 bases in the middle. This CDR3 is 13 amino acids long. Germline assignment: CDR1 SGHTA and CDR2 FQGTGA.

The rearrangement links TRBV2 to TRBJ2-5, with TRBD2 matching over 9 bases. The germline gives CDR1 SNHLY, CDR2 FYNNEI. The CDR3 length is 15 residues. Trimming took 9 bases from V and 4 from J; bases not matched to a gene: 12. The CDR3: CASTSLSGSGETQYF. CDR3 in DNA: TGTGCCAGTACTAGCCTTAGCGGGAGCGGAGAGACCCAGTACTTC.

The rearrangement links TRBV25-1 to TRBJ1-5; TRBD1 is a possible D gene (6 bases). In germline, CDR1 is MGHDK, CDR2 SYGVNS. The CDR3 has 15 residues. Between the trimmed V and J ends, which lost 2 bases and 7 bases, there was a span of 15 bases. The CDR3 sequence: CASSEETGPGQPQHF. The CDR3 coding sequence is TGTGCCAGCAGTGAAGAGACAGGCCCCGGGCAGCCCCAGCATTTT. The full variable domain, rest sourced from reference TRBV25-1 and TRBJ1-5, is EADIYQTPRYLVIGTGKKITLECSQTMGHDKMYWYQQDPGMELHLIHYSYGVNSTEKGDLSSESTVSRIRTEHFPLTLESARPSHTSQYLCASSEETGPGQPQHFGDGTRLSIL.

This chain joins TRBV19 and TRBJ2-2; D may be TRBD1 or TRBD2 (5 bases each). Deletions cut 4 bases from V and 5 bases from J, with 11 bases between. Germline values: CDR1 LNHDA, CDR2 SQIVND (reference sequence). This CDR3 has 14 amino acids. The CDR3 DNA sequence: TGTGCCAGTAGTAAGCTCAGGGAGACCGGGGAGCTGTTTTTT. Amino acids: CASSKLRETGELFF.

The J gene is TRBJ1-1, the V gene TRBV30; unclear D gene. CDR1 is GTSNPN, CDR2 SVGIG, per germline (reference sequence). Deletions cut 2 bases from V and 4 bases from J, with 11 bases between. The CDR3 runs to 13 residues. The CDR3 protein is CAWSSGHITEAFF. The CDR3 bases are TGTGCCTGGAGTTCGGGCCACATCACTGAAGCTTTCTTT.